This TCR beta chain is drawn from a study of shared clonotypes between healthy human individuals. Turning to this clone: Different DNA sequences within this sample yield the same CDR3.

This CDR3 has 14 amino acids. Germline V CDR1 and CDR2: SGHVS, FQNEAQ. Trimming shortened V by 0 bases and J by 3 bases, and 6 bases separated the two germline ends. Each subset's genomic DNA was split evenly across several immunoSEQ plates. Sequencing was performed with immunoSEQ multiplex PCR; in TCRdb, only in-frame clones are kept and a portion is missing. Of approximately 2.1 million clones in the sample, just over 90% are singletons; the top ten hold 0.39%. The sequenced sample was naive CD4+ T cells from PBMCs. The subset here: CD45RA+ positively selected. This chain connects TRBV7-8 to TRBJ2-1, with D unclear. The sequence was collected from a man between 18 and 29 years old in good health. Some clones in this sample may be carry-over from other donors' samples. The CDR3, as DNA: TGTGCCAGCAGCTTAGCGGGTTTCTACAATGAGCAGTTCTTC. This translates into CASSLAGFYNEQFF.